This T cell receptor (beta chain) comes out of a study of tissue T cells after allogeneic stem cell transplantation (dated by TCRdb to 2021 to 2024). Study-wide context: The study profiled TCR beta repertoires in many tissues obtained from research autopsies of patients with and without GVHD, and also in mouse models of GVHD. On the human side, the study was prospective and observational, with no blinding or randomization.

On this clone: Its recognized antigen is unknown. The gene names and germline sequences given are murine. Coverage ceases 1 residue before the CDR3 finishes, and the germline J gene fills in the end.

Libraries were made using the immunoSEQ multiplex PCR assay. Adaptive Biotechnologies performed TCRbeta CDR3 sequencing at survey depth and reported CDR3 sequences, V/J genes, productive frequency, and template counts. TCR beta CDR3 regions were amplified from genomic DNA instead of RNA. Turning to the authors' computational methods: Jensen-Shannon divergence was used to quantify pairwise repertoire overlap between tissues, with a value of 1 indicating complete divergence and a value of 0 indicating identical repertoires. Tissues were clustered by single-linkage agglomerative hierarchical clustering of pairwise JSD values and displayed as dendrograms. All patient samples were analyzed with GLIPH2 using simulation_depth 1000, kmer_min_depth 3 and cdr3_length_cutoff 8, and only groups containing more than two unique CDR3s were kept. A standardized tissue-overlap score was calculated by extrapolating Jaccard GLIPH-group overlap across patients to a standard repertoire size of 1000 clones. To look at how diversity was associated with clinical or experimental variables, linear mixed-effect models were used, with tissue treated as a fixed effect and individual treated as a random effect. The immuneACCESS repertoire file appears here via TCRdb, limited to in-frame rearrangements. These files lack a portion of the clones; in checked studies, under half of the deficit traces to unresolved V genes, and the cause of the others is not known. That table gives V, J and clone size, and the DNA gave D and trimming. The table for this sample lists some 47,000 clones; roughly 73% of them were counted only once. The ten top clones hold around 0.6% of the sample.

The CDR3 starts with the cysteine, ends with the phenylalanine, and has 14 residues. The CDR3 was read in part: 39 bases, with the frame set at base 1. CDR1 and CDR2 are drawn from the germline V gene: SGHSA, FRNQAP. Here V drops 3 bases and J drops 4 bases, and the junction holds 1 base not matched to any gene. Broader findings and caveats from the paper: Which tissue TCRs were alloreactive or antigen-specific was not determined in the study, and some of the clones might have been host cells that persisted. In both patients and mice, only a limited portion of the TCR repertoire detected in tissues was captured by blood and spleen T cells. Only a few T cell clones appeared in more than one patient, yet motif-based clustering showed tissue-specific repertoire signatures that were shared between patients. Within patients, how anatomically similar tissues were was a major factor shaping TCR repertoire composition, regardless of disease or transplant status. A small and clinically heterogeneous patient cohort was studied, and sampling depth was acknowledged as a limitation.

This TCR derives from a pool of C57BL/6 mice in good health. The sample was sorted cells pooled from one or two spleens. The receptor chain draws on TRBV16 and TRBJ1-2, and 11 bases in between align with TRBD1. The sequenced CDR3 bases are TGTGCAAGCAGCTTCGGGACAGGGGGCTCCGACTACACC. This is translated as CASSFGTGGSDYT. The whole CDR3 is CASSFGTGGSDYTF.